This TCR beta chain was found in a study of cytomegalovirus exposure and HLA in healthy donors. Whole-study context: In a later analysis, it was reported that the approximately 110 validation repertoires had been produced on the same platform as the 666 repertoires belonging to the first cohort. Study outcomes and limitations: The TCR clusters that emerged in the first cohort tended, a later analysis found, to co-occur in the 110 or so validation repertoires. The investigators catalogued under 200 TCR beta chains as cytomegalovirus-associated. TCR sequences were mostly rare, though some public TCRs occurred in many donors.

The table lists this clone with a count of one. Antigen unknown. TCRdb's copy holds only in-frame clones and misses some; the assay was immunoSEQ multiplex PCR. The data hold about 200,000 clones, with roughly 80% observed a single time. The CDR3 contains 16 residues. Trimming took off 4 bases at V and 6 bases at J, with 20 bases between the two ends. The sequenced sample was PBMCs. The chain uses TRBV5-3 and TRBJ2-1; either TRBD1 or TRBD2 may fit D (5 bases each). TRBV5-3 is placed among ORFs of uncertain function. The TCR originated in a woman in her late teens or twenties in good health and CMV-seronegative. CDR3 loop: CARSRDQTADGNEQFF. For the CDR3, the DNA is TGTGCCAGAAGCCGCGACCAGACAGCGGACGGCAATGAGCAGTTCTTC.